This TCR beta chain was recovered during a study of glioma-infiltrating T cells (dated by TCRdb to the mid-2010s). With respect to the entire study: TCR alpha- and beta-chain repertoires were sequenced from glioma tissue, non-neoplastic brain tissue and matched peripheral blood mononuclear cells. To measure divergence between tissue and blood T-cell populations, each tissue-infiltrating repertoire was compared with the peripheral blood repertoire of the same patient. The paired cohort comprised three low-grade glioma patients, roughly 8 primary glioblastoma patients and three non-glioma patients contributing non-neoplastic brain tissue.

Results and caveats for the whole study, not just this receptor: Group comparisons were based on small numbers of patients: three non-neoplastic, three low-grade glioma and roughly eight glioblastoma patients. Tissue and blood shared very few CDR3 sequences, a result attributed to high CDR3 diversity and limited sampling. In non-neoplastic patients, VJ-independent divergence between tissue and blood fell below expectation, whereas in all gliomas, and especially in low-grade gliomas, the divergence rose above expectation.

TCR alpha and beta CDR3 regions were amplified with the iRepertoire nested amplicon-rescue multiplex PCR (arm-PCR) platform from RNA. One-step reverse transcription and amplification used about 95-400 ng of tissue mRNA or PBMC total RNA as input. Following bead purification, Illumina adapters were added by a secondary multiplex PCR, and libraries between 200 and 400 bp were gel-purified. Libraries carried internal 6-nucleotide barcodes used for demultiplexing. Sequencing of libraries was performed on an Illumina MiSeq with 2x220 or 2x250 nucleotide paired-end reads. Per the authors' processing: FLASH 1.2.11 was used to merge paired reads, and BWA-MEM then aligned the reads to the GRCh37 human genome before TRA and TRB reads were extracted. V and J assignment used an IMGT-derived reference of cassette sequences and CDR3 motifs that included pseudogenes. Three-frame translation of reads was performed, and productive CDR3s were defined as those with a C...FGXG motif and no stop codons. Unique combinations of V-J cassette pair and CDR3 amino acid sequence were defined as clonotypes. Filtering of reads was based on Hamming distance, with the threshold set by the sequence error rate of each sample in mapped regions. TCRdb ran its own pipeline on the public reads, namely fastp trimming at Q25 and MiXCR clone calling, and kept in-frame beta chains. Rows with one shared CDR3 protein collapse into an entry with the most common genes and DNA. TCRdb assigned the V and J calls; the authors' analysis was not used. The sample table holds over 2,500 distinct CDR3 sequences, of which over 35% were seen once. The ten largest clones take up roughly 50% of the sample.

Compared with the rest of its sample, this clonotype is medium-sized (0.01 to 0.1%). Its recognized antigen is unknown. No much larger clonotype is one base removed from it; base qualities were not supplied. The germline V gene supplies CDR1 MGHRA and CDR2 YSYEKL. Trimming costs V 2 bases and J 5 bases, and their ends lie 9 bases apart. Spanning cysteine to phenylalanine, the CDR3 consists of 14 amino acids. CDR3 DNA only is kept here, 42 bases in frame from base 1. The clonotype comes from a human donor with low-grade glioma or glioblastoma, undergoing nonglioma brain surgery, or in good health (not recorded which). The chain employs TRBV4-1 and TRBJ1-4, with no confidently assigned D gene. Material for sequencing was glioma tissue, nonneoplastic brain tissue, or PBMCs (not recorded which). The CDR3 in this case is CASSQTARNEKLFF. Here is the DNA: TGCGCCAGCAGCCAAACGGCGAGAAATGAAAAACTGTTTTTT.